This T cell receptor beta chain was obtained from a study of T cell repertoires in cytomegalovirus infection. Across the whole study: Both CMV infection and a matching HLA type were indicated by public TCR beta signatures.

Comment on this clonotype: The target antigen is unknown.

The germline V gene has CDR1 ENHRY and CDR2 SYGVKD. Trimming took 4 bases from V and 0 from J; bases not matched to a gene: 8. The CDR3 covers 17 residues. TCRdb passed the reads through MiXCR, listing each CDR3 protein once. The sample lists about 490,000 distinct CDR3 sequences, around 27% occurring once. Study observations and caveats: Of the TCR beta families, the public ones yielded a cumulative frequency that identified carriers of CMV plus the relevant HLA.

The chain is built from TRBV10-3 and TRBJ1-2, with 10 nucleotides matching TRBD1. The source is a human donor in good health (CMV status not recorded). Some clones in this sample may be carry-over from other donors' samples. Sequences were obtained from PBMCs. The CDR3 spells CAISVAGTGVPNYGYTF. CDR3 DNA sequence: TGTGCCATCAGTGTGGCCGGGACAGGGGTACCTAACTATGGCTACACCTTC.